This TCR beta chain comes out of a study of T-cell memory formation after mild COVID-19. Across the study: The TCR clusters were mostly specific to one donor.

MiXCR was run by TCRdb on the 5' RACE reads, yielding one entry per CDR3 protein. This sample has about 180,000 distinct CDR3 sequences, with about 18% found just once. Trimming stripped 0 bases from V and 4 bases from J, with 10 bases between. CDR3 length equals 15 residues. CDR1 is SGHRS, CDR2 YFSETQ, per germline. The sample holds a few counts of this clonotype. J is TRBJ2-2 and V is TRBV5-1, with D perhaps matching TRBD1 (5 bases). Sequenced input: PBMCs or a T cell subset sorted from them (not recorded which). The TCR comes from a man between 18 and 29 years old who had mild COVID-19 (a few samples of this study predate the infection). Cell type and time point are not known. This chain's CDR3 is CASSLATGGTGELFF. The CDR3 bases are TGCGCCAGCAGCTTGGCTACAGGCGGCACCGGGGAGCTGTTTTTT. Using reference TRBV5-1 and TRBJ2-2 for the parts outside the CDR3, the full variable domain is KAGVTQTPRYLIKTRGQQVTLSCSPISGHRSVSWYQQTPGQGLQFLFEYFSETQRNKGNFPGRFSGRQFSNSRSEMNVSTLELGDSALYLCASSLATGGTGELFFGEGSRLTVL.